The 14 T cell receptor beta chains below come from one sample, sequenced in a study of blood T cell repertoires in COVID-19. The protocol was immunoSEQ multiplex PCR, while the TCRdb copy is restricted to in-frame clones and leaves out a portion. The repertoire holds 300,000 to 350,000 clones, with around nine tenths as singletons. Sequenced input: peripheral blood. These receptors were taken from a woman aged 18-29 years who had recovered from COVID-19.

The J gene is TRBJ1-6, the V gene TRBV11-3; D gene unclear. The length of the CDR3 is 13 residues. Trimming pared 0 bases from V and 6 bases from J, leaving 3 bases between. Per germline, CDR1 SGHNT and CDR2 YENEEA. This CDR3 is CASSLDLNSPLHF. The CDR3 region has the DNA TGTGCCAGCAGCTTAGACCTTAATTCACCCCTCCACTTT.

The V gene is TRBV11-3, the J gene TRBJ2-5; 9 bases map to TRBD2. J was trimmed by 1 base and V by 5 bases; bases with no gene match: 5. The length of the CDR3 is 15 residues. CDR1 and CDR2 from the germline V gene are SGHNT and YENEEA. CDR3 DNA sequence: TGTGCCAGCAGCAACGAAGCGGGAGGCCAAGAGACCCAGTACTTC. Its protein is CASSNEAGGQETQYF.

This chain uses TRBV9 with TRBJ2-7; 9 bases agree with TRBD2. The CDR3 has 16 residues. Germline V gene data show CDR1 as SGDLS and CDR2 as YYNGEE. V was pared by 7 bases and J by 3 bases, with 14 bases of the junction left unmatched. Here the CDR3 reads CASLPPLSGRIYEQYV. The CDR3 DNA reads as TGTGCCAGCCTTCCGCCCCTCAGCGGGAGGATCTACGAGCAGTACGTC.

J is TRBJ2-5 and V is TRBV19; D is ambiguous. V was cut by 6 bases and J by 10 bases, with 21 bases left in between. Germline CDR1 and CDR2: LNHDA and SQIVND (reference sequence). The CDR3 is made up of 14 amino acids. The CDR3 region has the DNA TGTGCCAGTAGAGCACCATTCGCGTCAGGCGACCAGTACTTC. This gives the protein CASRAPFASGDQYF.

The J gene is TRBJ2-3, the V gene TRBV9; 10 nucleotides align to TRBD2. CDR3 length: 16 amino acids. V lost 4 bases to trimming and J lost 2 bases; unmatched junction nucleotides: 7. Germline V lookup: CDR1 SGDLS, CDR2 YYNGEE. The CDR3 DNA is TGTGCCAGCAGCTCCCGGACTAGCGGTACCACAGATACGCAGTATTTT. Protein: CASSSRTSGTTDTQYF.

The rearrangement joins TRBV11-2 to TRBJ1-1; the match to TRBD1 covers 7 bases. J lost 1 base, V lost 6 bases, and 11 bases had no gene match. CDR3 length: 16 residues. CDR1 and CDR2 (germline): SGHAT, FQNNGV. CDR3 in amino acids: CASSPFGEGANTEAFF. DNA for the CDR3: TGTGCCAGCAGTCCCTTCGGAGAGGGGGCGAACACTGAAGCTTTCTTT.

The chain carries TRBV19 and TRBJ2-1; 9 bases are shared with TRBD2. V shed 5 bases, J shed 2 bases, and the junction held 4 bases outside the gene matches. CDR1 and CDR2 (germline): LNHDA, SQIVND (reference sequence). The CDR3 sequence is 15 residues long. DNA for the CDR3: TGTGCCAGTAGTTATGCTAGCGGGGCCTACAATGAGCAGTTCTTC. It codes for CASSYASGAYNEQFF.

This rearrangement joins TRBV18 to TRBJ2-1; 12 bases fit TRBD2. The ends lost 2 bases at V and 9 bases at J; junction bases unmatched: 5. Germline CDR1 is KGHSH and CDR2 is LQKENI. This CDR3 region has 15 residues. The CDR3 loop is CASSPSSGRALEQFF. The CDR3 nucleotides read TGTGCCAGCTCACCATCTAGCGGGAGGGCCCTTGAGCAGTTCTTC.

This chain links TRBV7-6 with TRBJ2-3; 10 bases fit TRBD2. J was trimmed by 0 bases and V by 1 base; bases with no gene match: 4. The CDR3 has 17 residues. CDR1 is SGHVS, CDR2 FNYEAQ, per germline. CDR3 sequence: CASSLVPSGSSTDTQYF. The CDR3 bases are TGTGCCAGCAGCTTAGTTCCTAGCGGGAGCAGCACAGATACGCAGTATTTT.

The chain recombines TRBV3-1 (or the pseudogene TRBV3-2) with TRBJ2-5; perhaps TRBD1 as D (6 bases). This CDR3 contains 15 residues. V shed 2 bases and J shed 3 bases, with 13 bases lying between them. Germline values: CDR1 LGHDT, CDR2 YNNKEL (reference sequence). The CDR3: CASSQITDRKETQYF. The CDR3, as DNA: TGTGCCAGCAGCCAAATTACGGACAGAAAAGAGACCCAGTACTTC.

The CDR3 sequence: CASSPRSGRARNEQFF. As DNA, the CDR3 is TGTGCCAGCAGCCCTCGTAGCGGGAGGGCGAGGAATGAGCAGTTCTTC. The chain has TRBV7-2 and TRBJ2-1, with 11 bases lining up with TRBD2. The CDR3 spans 16 residues. V gave up 5 bases and J gave up 7 bases; unmatched junction bases: 10. The germline V gene has CDR1 SGHTA and CDR2 FQGNSA.

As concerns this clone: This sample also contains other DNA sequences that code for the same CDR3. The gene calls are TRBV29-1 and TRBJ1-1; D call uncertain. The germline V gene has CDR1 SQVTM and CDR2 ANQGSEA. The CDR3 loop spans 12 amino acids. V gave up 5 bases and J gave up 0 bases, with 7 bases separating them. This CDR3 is CSVTRMNTEAFF. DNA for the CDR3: TGCAGCGTTACAAGAATGAACACTGAAGCTTTCTTT. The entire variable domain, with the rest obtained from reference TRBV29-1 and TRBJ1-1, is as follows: SAVISQKPSRDICQRGTSLTIQCQVDSQVTMMFWYRQQPGQSLTLIATANQGSEATYESGFVIDKFPISRPNLTFSTLTVSNMSPEDSSIYLCSVTRMNTEAFFGQGTRLTVV.

The CDR3 protein is CASSQLAGPSTDTQYF. For the CDR3, the DNA is TGCGCCAGCAGCCAACTTGCGGGACCCTCCACAGATACGCAGTATTTT. J is TRBJ2-3 and V is TRBV4-3; the D gene is possibly TRBD2 (6 bases). Trimming removed 2 bases at V and 2 bases at J, with 14 bases between. The length of the CDR3 is 16 residues. CDR1 and CDR2 from the germline V gene are LGHNA and YSLEER.

The CDR3, as DNA: TGTGCCAGCAGCCAACAGGGGGTAACGGGCTACACCTTC. Protein: CASSQQGVTGYTF. J is TRBJ1-2 and V is TRBV7-9, with 8 nucleotides matching TRBD1. The CDR3 loop spans 13 amino acids. The junction had 7 bases not matched to a gene; V was cut back by 5 bases and J by 8 bases. Germline CDR1 reads SEHNR; CDR2 reads FQNEAQ (reference sequence). Supplemented by reference TRBV7-9 and TRBJ1-2, the full variable domain reads DTGVSQNPRHKITKRGQNVTFRCDPISEHNRLYWYRQTLGQGPEFLTYFQNEAQLEKSRLLSDRFSAERPKGSFSTLEIQRTEQGDSAMYLCASSQQGVTGYTFGSGTRLTVV.